This is a list of T cell receptor beta chains from one sample in a study of response to subunit inactivated influenza vaccine. TCRdb passed the RT-PCR reads through MiXCR, listing each CDR3 protein once. The repertoire holds hundreds of thousands of distinct CDR3 sequences, with around a sixth as singletons. Sequenced here: PBMCs from blood, sampled 11 to 12 days after vaccination. These receptors were collected from a man aged 50 to 60 who received an inactivated influenza vaccine. Both conserved end residues are part of each CDR3. D genes are given only for firm matches. Clone size is not always given. Where it is, it says once, few, many or a class for expanded clones.

clone size	J gene	D gene	V gene	CDR3 DNA	CDR3 protein
NA	TRBJ2-2	NA	TRBV6-5	TGTGCCAGCAGTTACTCGCCGGGCGGGGAGCTGTTTTTT	CASSYSPGGELFF
NA	TRBJ1-2	NA	TRBV7-2	TGTGCCAGCAGCTTATTAGGGAATCGCGGCTACACCTTC	CASSLLGNRGYTF
few	TRBJ2-5	NA	TRBV2	TGTGCCAGCAGTGAAAATTCTTTGGAGACCCAGTACTTC	CASSENSLETQYF
NA	TRBJ2-7	TRBD2	TRBV20-1	TGCAGTGCTAGAGACTACCGCGGGGGGGGCTCCTACGAGCAGTACTTC	CSARDYRGGGSYEQYF
NA	TRBJ2-1	NA	TRBV3-1	TGTGCCAGCAGCCCCCTAGACAATGAGCAGTTCTTC	CASSPLDNEQFF
NA	TRBJ1-4	NA	TRBV5-1	TGCGCCAGCAGCTTGGGGACCGGTGAAAAACTGTTTTTT	CASSLGTGEKLFF
NA	TRBJ2-2	TRBD2	TRBV10-3	TGTGCCATCAGAGGACTAGTGGACACCGGGGAGCTGTTTTTT	CAIRGLVDTGELFF
few	TRBJ1-1	TRBD1	TRBV7-2	TGTGCCAGCAGCATAAGACCAGGGGGCGCCGACACTGAAGCTTTCTTT	CASSIRPGGADTEAFF
NA	TRBJ2-3	NA	TRBV4-2	TGTGCCAGCAGCCCCGCTGGGGGGTATACGCAGTATTTT	CASSPAGGYTQYF
NA	TRBJ1-1	NA	TRBV5-1	TGCGCCAGCAGCTTGACTTTGGACCAGAACACTGAAGCTTTCTTT	CASSLTLDQNTEAFF
NA	TRBJ2-7	NA	TRBV10-2	TGCGCCAGCAGTGAGCAAGGGGCCGAGCAGTACTTC	CASSEQGAEQYF
NA	TRBJ2-3	NA	TRBV6-2/TRBV6-3	TGTGCCAGCAGTTACACAGGGGGGGCCGGACGCACGCAGTATTTT	CASSYTGGAGRTQYF
few	TRBJ2-7	TRBD2	TRBV27	TGTGCCAGCAGTTCACTAGCGGGAGTTGAGGTCCACGAGCAGTACTTC	CASSSLAGVEVHEQYF
few	TRBJ2-1	TRBD2	TRBV5-1	TGCGCCAGCAGCTTTAGCGGGAGCGTGGGGAATGAGCAGTTCTTC	CASSFSGSVGNEQFF
NA	TRBJ1-1	TRBD1	TRBV12-3/TRBV12-4	TGTGCCAGCAGTCGTCGGACAGGGGGCACTGAAGCTTTCTTT	CASSRRTGGTEAFF
few	TRBJ1-5	TRBD1	TRBV12-3/TRBV12-4	TGTGCCAGCAGTACGCAGGGGGCTAGGCAGCCCCAGCATTTT	CASSTQGARQPQHF
NA	TRBJ2-1	TRBD2	TRBV20-1	TGCAGTGCTAAAGACCTAGCGGGGAAATACAATGAGCAGTTCTTC	CSAKDLAGKYNEQFF
NA	TRBJ2-5	NA	TRBV18	TGTGCCAGCTCACCATTTTTCCAAGAGACCCAGTACTTC	CASSPFFQETQYF
NA	TRBJ2-7	NA	TRBV20-1	TGCAGTGTTAGACCGGTCGGGGAGCAGTACTTC	CSVRPVGEQYF
few	TRBJ2-5	TRBD2	TRBV11-2	TGTGCCAGCAGCTTAAATTCTGGACTAGCGCTTGAGACCCAGTACTTC	CASSLNSGLALETQYF
NA	TRBJ1-1	TRBD1	TRBV20-1	TGCAGTGCGCAGGGACAGGTGAGAATGCGGAACACTGAAGCTTTCTTT	CSAQGQVRMRNTEAFF
few	TRBJ2-6	NA	TRBV10-3	TGTGCCATCAGGGAGACAGTCTCTGGGGCCAACGTCCTGACTTTC	CAIRETVSGANVLTF
few	TRBJ1-1	NA	TRBV12-3/TRBV12-4	TGTGCCAGCAGTGCTAACACCGGCAGACGGATGAACACTGAAGCTTTCTTT	CASSANTGRRMNTEAFF
NA	TRBJ2-7	NA	TRBV28	TGTGCCAGCCAAGATAGGTTCCCCTACGAGCAGTACTTC	CASQDRFPYEQYF
many	TRBJ2-7	NA	TRBV9	TGTGCCAGCAGCGTAGGTGGTGGACACTACGAGCAGTACTTC	CASSVGGGHYEQYF
NA	TRBJ2-1	NA	TRBV7-9	TGTGCCAGCAGCGCCAGACGTGGGTCGGAGCCCAATGAGCAGTTCTTC	CASSARRGSEPNEQFF
few	TRBJ2-3	TRBD1	TRBV7-2	TGTGCCAGCAGACAGGGGGTACGAAGCACAGATACGCAGTATTTT	CASRQGVRSTDTQYF
many	TRBJ2-7	NA	TRBV11-2	TGTGCCAGCAGCTTGAGGGCTACCTACGAGCAGTACTTC	CASSLRATYEQYF
few	TRBJ1-5	NA	TRBV6-7	TGTGCCAGCAGTTACTCGCGCACCAATCAGCCCCAGCATTTT	CASSYSRTNQPQHF
few	TRBJ2-5	NA	TRBV2	TGTGCCAGCAGCCTGCAATCAGGGTCAGAGACCCAGTACTTC	CASSLQSGSETQYF
NA	TRBJ2-5	NA	TRBV12-3/TRBV12-4	TGTGCCAGCAGTTTAATGGAAAAGACCCAGTACTTC	CASSLMEKTQYF
few	TRBJ2-2	TRBD1	TRBV7-9	TGTGCCAGCAGCCAAGGACAGGGGAGTGCCGGGGAGCTGTTTTTT	CASSQGQGSAGELFF
NA	TRBJ1-1	NA	TRBV5-1	TGCGCCAGCAGCGTACAGGGTCCCCTAGCTGAAGCTTTCTTT	CASSVQGPLAEAFF
NA	TRBJ2-6	NA	TRBV10-3	TGTGCCATCAGTGAGTCGTCATCCGAGAGGGCCAACGTCCTGACTTTC	CAISESSSERANVLTF
NA	TRBJ1-2	NA	TRBV18	TGTGCCAGCTCACCAACCTTTCCAGGGGACTATGGCTACACCTTC	CASSPTFPGDYGYTF
NA	TRBJ2-7	NA	TRBV6-2/TRBV6-3	TGTGCCAGCAAACCCGGGATGGATACCTACGAGCAGTACTTC	CASKPGMDTYEQYF
NA	TRBJ2-3	TRBD2	TRBV7-9	TGTGCCAGTTCCTCGACTGGAGCGGGAGGAATGGTTACGCAGTATTTT	CASSSTGAGGMVTQYF
few	TRBJ2-5	NA	TRBV29-1	TGCAGCGCAAACAGGGCAGGGGAGACCCAGTACTTC	CSANRAGETQYF
few	TRBJ2-1	TRBD2	TRBV9	TGTGCCAGCAGCGTACAGGGGACTAGCGGAAGGAGTGAGCAGTTCTTC	CASSVQGTSGRSEQFF